This entry is about one T cell receptor (beta chain). Its antigen is unidentified. These data originate in a study of T cell responses to AZD1222 COVID-19 vaccine. The method was immunoSEQ multiplex PCR; TCRdb's version includes in-frame clones alone and lacks a portion of them. The sample contains roughly 130,000 clones, 92% of which appear only once. Findings and limits, study-wide: A mostly white British donor set with more females was recruited, and clonal diversity was possibly underestimated. In all cases, repertoires were sampled only after the peak T cell response. Baseline testing showed seropositivity in only a handful of AZD1222 recipients. Dominant at 160-218 and 743-854, vaccine-associated CD4 TCRs also spanned spike.

This CDR3 has 14 amino acids. V was clipped by 0 bases and J by 2 bases, with 9 bases between them. The germline gives CDR1 SGDLS, CDR2 YYNGEE. The sequence derives from an adult in good health. Here the sequenced sample was peripheral blood, taken on day 0 of AZD1222 vaccination. The gene calls are TRBV9 and TRBJ2-7; D remains ambiguous. The CDR3 reads CASSVEDLTYEQYF. Written as DNA, the CDR3 is TGTGCCAGCAGCGTAGAAGATCTTACCTACGAGCAGTACTTC.